The rows below give T cell receptor beta chains drawn from one sample of a study of post-analysis software for immune sequencing data. TCRdb independently ran MiXCR on the PCR reads; one entry per CDR3 protein. The sample includes roughly 400,000 distinct CDR3 sequences, 39% seen only once; the top ten take 7.6%. The material sequenced was blood. Every receptor here comes from a girl aged 2-10 years with multiple sclerosis. CDR3s leave out the opening cysteine and the closing phenylalanine or tryptophan. D genes are given only for firm matches.

d_gene	v_gene	CDR3aa
TRBD2	TRBV5-1	ASSPGLAGRSYNEQF
TRBD2	TRBV7-2	ASSPVRTSGISYEQY
TRBD1	TRBV7-7	ASSEPIQGAGSNQPQH
.	TRBV19	ASSTIQSPLH
.	TRBV9	ASSAGLVRTDTQY
TRBD2	TRBV4-2	ASSQVKGGEETQY
TRBD1	TRBV6-4	ASSASGGGGYT
TRBD2	TRBV12-3/TRBV12-4	ASTVPGGLYNEQF
.	TRBV9	ASSSRGNYGYT
.	TRBV5-1	ASGTPTPGTEAF
TRBD1	TRBV6-1	ASMSGLRGHGNQPQH
.	TRBV28	ASTLGKGEQY
.	TRBV18	ASSPQDSSYEQY
.	TRBV28	ASSPIIVVPSYEQY
.	TRBV27	ASSRDILSGANVLT
.	TRBV7-2	ACGFGADTQY
TRBD1	TRBV28	ASSSPGQEGTDTQY
.	TRBV28	ATNGGTPRYQETQY
.	TRBV9	ASSAQMTVSGANVLT
.	TRBV6-5	ASSRGGQSYEQY
TRBD1	TRBV20-1	SARGRKDRGPTEAF
.	TRBV28	ASSLPEGNGQTDAQY
TRBD1	TRBV7-8	ASSLPQEGTGSNNEQY
.	TRBV7-2	ASNLMGASHYEQY
TRBD2	TRBV10-3	AILGASGGVPNEQF
.	TRBV12-3/TRBV12-4	ASSWTNSGANVLT
.	TRBV12-3/TRBV12-4	ASFESLTDTQY
TRBD1	TRBV6-5	ASSYTSQGAGSQPQH